What follows is one T cell receptor beta chain and its context. The data were taken from a study of shared clonotypes between healthy human individuals. As defined, naive CD8 cells were CD45RO-negative and positively selected for CCR7, with terminally differentiated effector memory CD45RA+ cells excluded. Some clones are missing from TCRdb's copy, which holds only in-frame ones; the method was immunoSEQ multiplex PCR. The sample records around 1,900,000 clones, 90% to 95% being singletons. Deletions cut 4 bases from V and 5 bases from J, with 18 bases between. Germline assignment: CDR1 MDHEN and CDR2 SYDVKM. CDR3 length: 16 amino acids.

The TCR originated in a man aged 18 to 29 in good health. Some clones in this sample may be carry-over from other donors' samples. The chain couples TRBV28 to TRBJ2-1; D remains unclear. The specimen was naive CD8+ T cells from PBMCs. The CDR3 nucleotides are TGTGCCAGCAGTTCCATATTACTTCGGGTTAACAATGAGCAGTTCTTC. Protein: CASSSILLRVNNEQFF.